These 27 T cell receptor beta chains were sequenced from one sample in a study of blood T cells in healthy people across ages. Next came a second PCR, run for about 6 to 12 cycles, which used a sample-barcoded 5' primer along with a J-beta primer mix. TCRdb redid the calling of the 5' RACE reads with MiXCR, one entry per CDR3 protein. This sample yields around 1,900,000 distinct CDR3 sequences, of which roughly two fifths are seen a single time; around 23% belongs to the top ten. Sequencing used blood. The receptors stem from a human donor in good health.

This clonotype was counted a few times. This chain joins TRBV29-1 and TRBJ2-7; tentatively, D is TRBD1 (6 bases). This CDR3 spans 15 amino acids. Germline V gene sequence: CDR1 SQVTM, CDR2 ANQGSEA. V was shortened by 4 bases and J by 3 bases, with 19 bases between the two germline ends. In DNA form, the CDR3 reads TGCAGCGTTGGGGGAGAATGGGGACAACTCTACGAGCAGTACTTC. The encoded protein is CSVGGEWGQLYEQYF.

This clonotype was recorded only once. The DNA for the CDR3 is TGTGCCAGCAGTTCCTCCGGGGGCCAGTTGAAGCAGTACTTC. Encoded protein: CASSSSGGQLKQYF. This chain connects TRBV12-3 or TRBV12-4 to TRBJ2-7; D tentatively fits TRBD1 or TRBD2 (6 bases each). Trimming cost V 4 bases and J 8 bases, with 18 bases left between them. CDR3 length: 14 amino acids.

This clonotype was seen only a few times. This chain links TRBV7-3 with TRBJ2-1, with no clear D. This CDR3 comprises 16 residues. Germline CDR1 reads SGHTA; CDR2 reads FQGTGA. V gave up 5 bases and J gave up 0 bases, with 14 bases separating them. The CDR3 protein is CASSLINNPSYNEQFF. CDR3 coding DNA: TGTGCCAGCAGCCTTATCAACAATCCCTCCTACAATGAGCAGTTCTTC.

CDR3 coding DNA: TGTGCCAGCAAACGGGGGGGCCTATACAATGAGCAGTTCTTC. Its translation: CASKRGGLYNEQFF. The chain couples TRBV2 to TRBJ2-1, with TRBD2 identical over 8 bases. CDR1 and CDR2 (germline): SNHLY, FYNNEI. V dropped 7 bases and J dropped 4; count of bases not matched to a gene: 6. The CDR3 is 14 amino acids.

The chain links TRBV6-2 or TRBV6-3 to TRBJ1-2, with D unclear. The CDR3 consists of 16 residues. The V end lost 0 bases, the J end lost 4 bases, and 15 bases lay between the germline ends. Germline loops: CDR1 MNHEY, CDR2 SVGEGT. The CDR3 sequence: CASSYSNPNLLYGYTF. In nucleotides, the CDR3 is TGTGCCAGCAGTTACTCCAACCCGAATCTGCTCTATGGCTACACCTTC.

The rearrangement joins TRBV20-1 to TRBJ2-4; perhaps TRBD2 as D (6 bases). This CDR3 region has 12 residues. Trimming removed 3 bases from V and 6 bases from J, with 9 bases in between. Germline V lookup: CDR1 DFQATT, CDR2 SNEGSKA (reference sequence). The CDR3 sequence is CSARGGGNIQYF. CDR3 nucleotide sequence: TGCAGTGCTAGGGGGGGAGGAAACATTCAGTACTTC.

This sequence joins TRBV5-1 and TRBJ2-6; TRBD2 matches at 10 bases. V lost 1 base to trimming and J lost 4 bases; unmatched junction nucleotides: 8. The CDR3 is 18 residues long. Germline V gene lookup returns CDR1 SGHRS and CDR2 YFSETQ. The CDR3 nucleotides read TGCGCCAGCAGCTTGCCGCCGGGACTAGCGTTCGGGGCCAACGTCCTGACTTTC. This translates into CASSLPPGLAFGANVLTF.

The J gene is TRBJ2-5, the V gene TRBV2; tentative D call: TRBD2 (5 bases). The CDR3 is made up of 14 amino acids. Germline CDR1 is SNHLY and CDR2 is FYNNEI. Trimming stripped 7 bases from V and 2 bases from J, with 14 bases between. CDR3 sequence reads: CASKEGRTQETQYF. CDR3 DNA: TGTGCCAGCAAAGAAGGACGGACTCAAGAGACCCAGTACTTC.

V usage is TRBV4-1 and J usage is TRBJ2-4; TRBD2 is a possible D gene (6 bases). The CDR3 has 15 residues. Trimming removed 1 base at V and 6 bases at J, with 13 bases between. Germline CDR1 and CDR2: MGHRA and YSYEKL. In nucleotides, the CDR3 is TGCGCCAGCAGCCAAGTAATACTAGCCGGAAACATTCAGTACTTC. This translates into CASSQVILAGNIQYF.

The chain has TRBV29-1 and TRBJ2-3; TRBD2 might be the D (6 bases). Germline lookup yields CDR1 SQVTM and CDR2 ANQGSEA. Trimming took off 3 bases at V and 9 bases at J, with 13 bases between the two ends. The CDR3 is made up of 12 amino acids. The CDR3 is CSVEAGRRTQYF. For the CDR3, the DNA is TGCAGCGTTGAGGCAGGGAGGAGGACGCAGTATTTT.

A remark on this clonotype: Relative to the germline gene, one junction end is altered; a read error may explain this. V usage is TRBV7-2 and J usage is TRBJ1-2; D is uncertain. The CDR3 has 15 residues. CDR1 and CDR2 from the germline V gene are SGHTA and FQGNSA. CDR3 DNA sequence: TGTGCCAGCAGCTTAGAGATCGGAATGGGCTATAGCTACACCTTC. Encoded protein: CASSLEIGMGYSYTF.

The CDR3 is CASSPQGGYNEQYF. The CDR3 nucleotides are TGTGCCAGCAGCCCCCAAGGGGGCTACAATGAGCAGTACTTC. The rearrangement joins TRBV12-3 or TRBV12-4 to TRBJ2-7; 7 bases are a match to TRBD1. This CDR3 is 14 amino acids long. V shed 6 bases and J 7 bases; nucleotides not matched to a gene: 12.

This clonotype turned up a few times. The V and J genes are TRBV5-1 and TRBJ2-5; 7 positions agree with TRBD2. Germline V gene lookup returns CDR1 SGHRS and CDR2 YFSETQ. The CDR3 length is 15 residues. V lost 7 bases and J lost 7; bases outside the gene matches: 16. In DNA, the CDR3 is TGCGCCAGCCTGGCCGGGACTACGGGTTTTGGGACCCAGTACTTC. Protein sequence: CASLAGTTGFGTQYF.

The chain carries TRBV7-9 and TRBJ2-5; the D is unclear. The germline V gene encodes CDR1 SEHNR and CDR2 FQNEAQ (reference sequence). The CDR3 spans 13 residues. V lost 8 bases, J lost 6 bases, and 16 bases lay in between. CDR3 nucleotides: TGTGCCAGCGCAATTATTGGGCGAAAGACCCAGTACTTC. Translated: CASAIIGRKTQYF.

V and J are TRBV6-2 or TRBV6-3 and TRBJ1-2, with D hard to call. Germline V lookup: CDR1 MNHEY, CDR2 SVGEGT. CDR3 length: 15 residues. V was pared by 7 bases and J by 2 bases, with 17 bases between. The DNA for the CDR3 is TGTGCCAGCACGGGAATGGGCAGGTGGAACTATGGCTACACCTTC. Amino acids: CASTGMGRWNYGYTF.

The CDR3 bases are TGCAGTGCTAGAGATGGGGGGTTCCACAACGTCCTGACTTTC. Amino acids: CSARDGGFHNVLTF. The rearrangement joins TRBV20-1 to TRBJ2-6, with D maybe TRBD2 (6 bases). Germline V gene lookup returns CDR1 DFQATT and CDR2 SNEGSKA (reference sequence). Trimming shortened V by 0 bases and J by 9 bases, and 12 bases separated the two germline ends. The CDR3 is made up of 14 amino acids.

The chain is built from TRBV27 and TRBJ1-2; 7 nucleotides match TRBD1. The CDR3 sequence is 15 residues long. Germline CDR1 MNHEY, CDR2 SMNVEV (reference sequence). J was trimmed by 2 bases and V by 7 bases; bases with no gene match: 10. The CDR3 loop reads CASKSIGGFNYGYTF. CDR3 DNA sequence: TGTGCCAGCAAATCAATAGGGGGCTTCAACTATGGCTACACCTTC.

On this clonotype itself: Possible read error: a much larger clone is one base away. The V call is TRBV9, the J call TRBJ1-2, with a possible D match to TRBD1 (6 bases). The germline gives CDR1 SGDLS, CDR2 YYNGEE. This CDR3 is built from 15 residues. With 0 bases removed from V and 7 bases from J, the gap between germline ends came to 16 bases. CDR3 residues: CASSVGGRGSSGYTF. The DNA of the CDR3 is TGTGCCAGCAGCGTAGGGGGCAGGGGATCGAGTGGCTACACCTTC.

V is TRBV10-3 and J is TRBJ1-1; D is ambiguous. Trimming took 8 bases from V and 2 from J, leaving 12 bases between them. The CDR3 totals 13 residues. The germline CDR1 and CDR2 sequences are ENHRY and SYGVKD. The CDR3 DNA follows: TGTGCCATCGGACCACCGGGAAACACTGAAGCTTTCTTT. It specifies CAIGPPGNTEAFF.

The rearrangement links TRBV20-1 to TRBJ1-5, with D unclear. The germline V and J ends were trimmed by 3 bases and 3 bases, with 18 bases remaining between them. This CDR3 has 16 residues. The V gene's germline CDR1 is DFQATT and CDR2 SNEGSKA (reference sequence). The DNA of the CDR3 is TGCAGTGCTAGCCCACACGTTCTGGGTAACAATCAGCCCCAGCATTTT. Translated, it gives CSASPHVLGNNQPQHF.

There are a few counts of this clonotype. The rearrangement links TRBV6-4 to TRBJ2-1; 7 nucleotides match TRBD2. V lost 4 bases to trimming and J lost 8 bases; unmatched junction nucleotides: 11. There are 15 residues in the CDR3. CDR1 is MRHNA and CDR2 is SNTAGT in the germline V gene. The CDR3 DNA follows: TGTGCCAGCAGTGTCGACCAAGCGGGGTTGGATGAGCAGTTCTTC. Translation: CASSVDQAGLDEQFF.

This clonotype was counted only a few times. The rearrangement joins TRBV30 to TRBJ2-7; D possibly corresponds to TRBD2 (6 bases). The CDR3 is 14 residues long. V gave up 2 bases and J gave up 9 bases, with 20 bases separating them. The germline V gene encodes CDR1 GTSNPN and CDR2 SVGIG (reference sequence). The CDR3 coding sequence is TGTGCCTGGAGTAGCCGGGACTCTCGACGCGCGCAGTACTTC. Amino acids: CAWSSRDSRRAQYF.

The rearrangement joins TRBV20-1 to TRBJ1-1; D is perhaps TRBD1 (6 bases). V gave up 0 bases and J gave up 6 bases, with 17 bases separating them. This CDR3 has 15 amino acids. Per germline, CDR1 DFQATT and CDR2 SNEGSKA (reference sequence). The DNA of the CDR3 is TGCAGTGCTAGAGACCTACAGGGAACAAGCTCTGAAGCTTTCTTT. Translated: CSARDLQGTSSEAFF.

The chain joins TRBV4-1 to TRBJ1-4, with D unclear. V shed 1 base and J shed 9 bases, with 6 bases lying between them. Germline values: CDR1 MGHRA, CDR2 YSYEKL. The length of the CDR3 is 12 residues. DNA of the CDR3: TGCGCCAGCAGCCAAGGCCCCCAAAAACTGTTTTTT. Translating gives CASSQGPQKLFF.

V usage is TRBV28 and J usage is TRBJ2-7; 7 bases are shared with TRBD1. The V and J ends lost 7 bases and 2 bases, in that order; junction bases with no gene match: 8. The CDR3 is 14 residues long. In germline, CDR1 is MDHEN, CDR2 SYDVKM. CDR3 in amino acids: CASTTQGYAYEQYF. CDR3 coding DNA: TGTGCCAGCACCACACAGGGGTATGCCTACGAGCAGTACTTC.

This CDR3 is CASTLGPRDRLYF. The CDR3 DNA reads as TGTGCCAGCACTCTAGGTCCCCGGGACAGGCTGTACTTC. V and J are TRBV7-2 and TRBJ2-4; 8 nucleotides line up with TRBD1. This CDR3 is built from 13 residues. Per germline, CDR1 SGHTA and CDR2 FQGNSA. With V trimmed by 7 bases and J by 15 bases, 14 bases remained unmatched.

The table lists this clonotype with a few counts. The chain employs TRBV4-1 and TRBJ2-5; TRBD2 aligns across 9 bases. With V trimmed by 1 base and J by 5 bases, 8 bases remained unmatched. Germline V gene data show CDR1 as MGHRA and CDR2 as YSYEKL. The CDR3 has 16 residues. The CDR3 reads CASSQGGGGDRETQYF. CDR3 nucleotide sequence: TGCGCCAGCAGCCAAGGAGGCGGGGGGGATCGGGAGACCCAGTACTTC.